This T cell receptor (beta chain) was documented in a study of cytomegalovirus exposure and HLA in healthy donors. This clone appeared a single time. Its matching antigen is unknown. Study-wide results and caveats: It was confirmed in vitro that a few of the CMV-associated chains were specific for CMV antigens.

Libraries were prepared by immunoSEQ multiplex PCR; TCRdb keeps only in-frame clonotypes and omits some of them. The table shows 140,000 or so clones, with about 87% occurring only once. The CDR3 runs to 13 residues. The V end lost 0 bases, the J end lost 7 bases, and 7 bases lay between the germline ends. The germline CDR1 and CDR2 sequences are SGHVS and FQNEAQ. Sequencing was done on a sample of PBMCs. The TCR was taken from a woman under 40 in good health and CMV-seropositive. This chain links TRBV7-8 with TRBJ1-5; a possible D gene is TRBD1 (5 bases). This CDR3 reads CASSLAQGQPQHF. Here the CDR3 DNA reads TGTGCCAGCAGCTTAGCGCAGGGACAGCCCCAGCATTTT.